The 6 T cell receptor beta chains below come from one sample, sequenced in a study of shared clonotypes between healthy human individuals. Sequencing used immunoSEQ multiplex PCR; TCRdb keeps in-frame clones, though not all of them. The table records roughly 2,500,000 clones, 93% of them present only once. Sample: naive CD4+ T cells from PBMCs. Subset described: CD45RA+ positively selected. The receptors come from a man younger than 35 in good health. Some clones in this sample may be carry-over from other donors' samples.

This chain connects TRBV30 to TRBJ2-3; D gene ambiguous. This CDR3 comprises 10 residues. Between the trimmed V and J ends, which lost 4 bases and 6 bases, there was a span of 5 bases. Germline CDR1 reads GTSNPN; CDR2 reads SVGIG (reference sequence). CDR3 loop: CAWISDTQYF. The CDR3 region has the DNA TGTGCCTGGATTTCTGATACGCAGTATTTT. The full variable domain, in which reference TRBV30 and TRBJ2-3 provide the parts outside the CDR3, is SQTIHQWPATLVQPVGSPLSLECTVEGTSNPNLYWYRQAAGRGLQLLFYSVGIGQISSEVPQNLSASRPQDRQFILSSKKLLLSDSGFYLCAWISDTQYFGPGTRLTVL.

The V call is TRBV5-1, the J call TRBJ2-6; 9 positions agree with TRBD2. Germline V CDR1 and CDR2: SGHRS, YFSETQ. The CDR3 consists of 20 residues. The ends lost 1 base at V and 0 bases at J; junction bases unmatched: 11. CDR3 sequence: CASSLRSRTSVSSGANVLTF. CDR3 DNA: TGCGCCAGCAGCTTGAGATCCAGGACTAGCGTAAGCTCTGGGGCCAACGTCCTGACTTTC. Full variable domain (remainder filled in from reference TRBV5-1 and TRBJ2-6): KAGVTQTPRYLIKTRGQQVTLSCSPISGHRSVSWYQQTPGQGLQFLFEYFSETQRNKGNFPGRFSGRQFSNSRSEMNVSTLELGDSALYLCASSLRSRTSVSSGANVLTFGAGSRLTVL.

This sequence joins TRBV7-3 and TRBJ1-1; D might be TRBD1 (6 bases). Trimming left V 4 bases short and J 5 bases short, with 11 bases between. The length of the CDR3 is 13 residues. Germline lookup yields CDR1 SGHTA and CDR2 FQGTGA. The chain's CDR3 is CASSSSGVTEAFF. CDR3 nucleotides: TGTGCCAGCAGCTCCTCAGGGGTGACTGAAGCTTTCTTT.

The gene calls are TRBV5-5 and TRBJ1-5; 7 nucleotides agree with TRBD1. There are 16 residues in the CDR3. Per germline, CDR1 SGHKS and CDR2 YYEKEE (reference sequence). With V trimmed by 4 bases and J by 2 bases, 9 bases remained unmatched. The chain's CDR3 is CASSAQSGTGNQPQHF. CDR3 nucleotides: TGTGCCAGCAGCGCCCAGAGCGGGACAGGCAATCAGCCCCAGCATTTT.

The rearrangement uses TRBV28 and TRBJ1-5, with 11 bases lining up with TRBD1. V lost 7 bases and J lost 6; bases outside the gene matches: 11. CDR1 is MDHEN and CDR2 is SYDVKM in the germline V gene. The CDR3 consists of 16 residues. The DNA for the CDR3 is TGTGCCAGCACCATCCTGGGACAGGGGGTCGTTCAGCCCCAGCATTTT. Its protein is CASTILGQGVVQPQHF.

The chain uses TRBV14 and TRBJ1-5, with D perhaps matching TRBD1 (5 bases). Between the trimmed V and J ends, which lost 4 bases and 9 bases, there was a span of 16 bases. This CDR3 has 14 amino acids. CDR1 is SGHDN, CDR2 FVKESK, per germline. The CDR3 sequence is CASSPAGGSRPQHF. The DNA of the CDR3 is TGTGCCAGCAGCCCCGCGGGGGGAAGTAGGCCCCAGCATTTT.